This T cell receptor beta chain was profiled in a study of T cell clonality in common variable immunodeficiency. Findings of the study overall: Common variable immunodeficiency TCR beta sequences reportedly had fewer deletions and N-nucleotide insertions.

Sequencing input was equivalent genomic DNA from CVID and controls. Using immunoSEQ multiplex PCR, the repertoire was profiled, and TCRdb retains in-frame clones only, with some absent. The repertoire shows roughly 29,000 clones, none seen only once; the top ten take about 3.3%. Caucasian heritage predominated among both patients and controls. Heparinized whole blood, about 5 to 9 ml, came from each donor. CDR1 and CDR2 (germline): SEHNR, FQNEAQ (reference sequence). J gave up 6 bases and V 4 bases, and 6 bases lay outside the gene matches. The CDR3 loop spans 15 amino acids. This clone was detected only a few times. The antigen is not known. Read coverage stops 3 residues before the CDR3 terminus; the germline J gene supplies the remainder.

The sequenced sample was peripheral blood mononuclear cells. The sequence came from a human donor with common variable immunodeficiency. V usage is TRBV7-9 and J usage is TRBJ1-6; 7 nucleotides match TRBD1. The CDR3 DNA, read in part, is TGTGCCAGCAGCTATCAGACAGGGACTAATTCACCC. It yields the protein CASSYQTGTNSP. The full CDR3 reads CASSYQTGTNSPLHF.